The 28 T cell receptor beta chains presented below share a single source sample, sequenced in a study of regulatory T cells in long-lasting Graves disease. Time point: persistent/refractory GD, antithyroid drugs over 5 years with positive TRAb. From PBMCs, RNA was extracted and then used to make the TCR library. Building the TCR beta libraries relied on iRepertoire HTBI primers, and CDR3 regions underwent Arm-PCR. TCRdb re-derived calls from the multiplex PCR reads in MiXCR, one entry per CDR3 protein. The table records about 430,000 distinct CDR3 sequences, 20% to 25% of them present only once. Sequences were derived from peripheral blood mononuclear cells (PBMCs), sampled when the disease was refractory, from a patient treated with antithyroid drugs. The source of these receptors is a female donor with Graves disease.

This clonotype was counted a few times. The rearrangement links TRBV7-9 to TRBJ2-5; TRBD2 matches 12 bases. The CDR3 contains 16 residues. Germline CDR1 and CDR2: SEHNR and FQNEAQ (reference sequence). With V trimmed by 4 bases and J by 2 bases, 5 bases remained unmatched. The CDR3 nucleotides are TGTGCCAGCAGCTCCGGACTAGCGGGGAGACAAGAGACCCAGTACTTC. Amino acids: CASSSGLAGRQETQYF.

This CDR3 reads CASSQGARDTQYF. The CDR3 DNA sequence: TGTGCCAGCAGCCAAGGAGCCCGAGATACGCAGTATTTT. The V and J genes are TRBV3-1 and TRBJ2-3; D is ambiguous. The CDR3 length is 13 residues. Germline V lookup: CDR1 LGHDT, CDR2 YNNKEL (reference sequence). The V gene lost 1 base and the J gene lost 5 bases, with 7 bases spanning the gap.

This clonotype was seen more than once but under ten times. The V and J genes are TRBV6-1 and TRBJ1-3, with 10 bases identical to TRBD1. Germline V gives CDR1 MNHNS, CDR2 SASEGT. The CDR3 consists of 16 residues. The V gene end was trimmed by 6 bases and the J gene end by 2 bases; junction bases not matched to a gene: 7. The CDR3 reads CASRDGQGVTGNTIYF. The CDR3, as DNA: TGTGCCAGCAGGGACGGACAGGGGGTTACTGGAAACACCATATATTTT.

The J gene is TRBJ1-3, the V gene TRBV30; possibly TRBD1 for D (6 bases). Trimming took off 5 bases at V and 0 bases at J, with 20 bases between the two ends. CDR1 and CDR2 (germline): GTSNPN, SVGIG (reference sequence). This CDR3 has 17 amino acids. CDR3 nucleotides: TGTGCCTGGGGAGATAGTCGGGGGCGCAACTCTGGAAACACCATATATTTT. Translated, it gives CAWGDSRGRNSGNTIYF.

V gene TRBV30 combines with J gene TRBJ2-5; D gene uncertain. The CDR3 is 14 residues long. V lost 0 bases, J lost 5 bases, and 13 bases lay in between. Germline CDR1 GTSNPN, CDR2 SVGIG (reference sequence). CDR3 residues: CAWSVQTLGETQYF. CDR3 sequence (DNA): TGTGCCTGGAGTGTACAGACCCTCGGGGAGACCCAGTACTTC.

The chain joins TRBV11-2 to TRBJ2-3; D possibly uses TRBD1 or TRBD2 (5 bases each). This CDR3 comprises 15 residues. CDR1 and CDR2 (germline): SGHAT, FQNNGV. With 0 bases removed from V and 6 bases from J, the gap between germline ends came to 13 bases. The CDR3 DNA sequence: TGTGCCAGCAGCTTAGAGGGGGACGGCGGGGATACGCAGTATTTT. Translated: CASSLEGDGGDTQYF.

At least ten counts were recorded for this clonotype. The chain links TRBV3-1 to TRBJ2-7; 9 bases align to TRBD1. Germline V gene sequence: CDR1 LGHDT, CDR2 YNNKEL (reference sequence). The CDR3 consists of 14 residues. V lost 4 bases to trimming and J lost 9 bases; unmatched junction nucleotides: 10. CDR3: CASSLGTGIVGQYF. CDR3 in DNA: TGTGCCAGCAGCCTCGGGACAGGGATTGTGGGGCAGTACTTC.

Only a few counts were recorded for this clonotype. The chain has TRBV30 and TRBJ2-5; D could derive from TRBD1 or TRBD2 (6 bases each). V was cut by 3 bases and J by 4 bases, with 15 bases left in between. Germline V CDR1 and CDR2: GTSNPN, SVGIG (reference sequence). The CDR3 consists of 14 residues. This CDR3 reads CAWSALGGSETQYF. In DNA form, the CDR3 reads TGTGCCTGGAGCGCTCTAGGGGGGTCAGAGACCCAGTACTTC.

This clonotype was detected many times. The V and J genes are TRBV7-3 and TRBJ1-1, with TRBD1 matching 7 bases. The germline V gene encodes CDR1 SGHTA and CDR2 FQGTGA. J gave up 0 bases and V 5 bases, and 6 bases lay outside the gene matches. This CDR3 region has 15 residues. DNA for the CDR3: TGTGCCAGCAGCCCGACAGGGACCATGAACACTGAAGCTTTCTTT. Translation: CASSPTGTMNTEAFF.

This clonotype was detected ten times or more. The J gene is TRBJ2-5, the V gene TRBV20-1; possible D gene TRBD1, 6 bases. The CDR3 is made up of 14 amino acids. CDR1 is DFQATT, CDR2 SNEGSKA, per germline (reference sequence). The V end lost 3 bases, the J end lost 5 bases, and 16 bases lay between the germline ends. CDR3 nucleotide sequence: TGCAGTGCTAGGGATGGGGGCAGTGGTGAGACCCAGTACTTC. Encoded protein: CSARDGGSGETQYF.

This clonotype was observed many times. This sequence joins TRBV20-1 and TRBJ2-2, with 7 bases matching TRBD1. The CDR3 totals 14 residues. Germline values: CDR1 DFQATT, CDR2 SNEGSKA (reference sequence). V lost 6 bases and J lost 3; bases outside the gene matches: 7. The DNA of the CDR3 is TGCAGTGCAGAAGGGGGCGTGGACACCGGGGAGCTGTTTTTT. It translates to CSAEGGVDTGELFF.

This clonotype was recorded at least ten times. This chain links TRBV28 with TRBJ2-2; D uncertain. The CDR3 consists of 11 residues. CDR1 MDHEN and CDR2 SYDVKM come from the germline V gene. Here the CDR3 DNA reads TGTGGGTCACAATTCACCGGGGAGCTGTTTTTT. Its translation is CGSQFTGELFF. The full variable domain, its missing parts supplied by reference TRBV28 and TRBJ2-2, is DVKVTQSSRYLVKRTGEKVFLECVQDMDHENMFWYRQDPGLGLRLIYFSYDVKMKEKGDIPEGYSVSREKKERFSLILESASTNQTSMYLCGSQFTGELFFGEGSRLTVL.

This clonotype has just a few counts. The chain uses TRBV28 and TRBJ1-3; no definite D call. CDR1 is MDHEN and CDR2 is SYDVKM in the germline V gene. V dropped 5 bases and J dropped 0 bases, with 11 bases sitting between them. The CDR3 totals 15 residues. CDR3 loop: CASSRQPSSGNTIYF. As DNA, the CDR3 is TGTGCCAGCAGTAGGCAGCCGAGCTCTGGAAACACCATATATTTT.

This clonotype has at least ten counts. This chain links TRBV11-2 with TRBJ1-4, with a possible D match to TRBD1 (5 bases). This CDR3 has 15 residues. Looked up from germline, CDR1 is SGHAT and CDR2 is FQNNGV. V lost 7 bases to trimming and J lost 7 bases, with 19 bases between them. In DNA, the CDR3 is TGTGCCAGCACAACTTCTGGGGCGCGCGGTGAAAAACTGTTTTTT. Protein sequence: CASTTSGARGEKLFF.

This chain joins TRBV27 and TRBJ2-7, with a weak D call TRBD2 (6 bases). CDR3 size: 18 residues. Germline CDR1 is MNHEY and CDR2 is SMNVEV (reference sequence). V was shortened by 3 bases and J by 2 bases, with 23 bases between the two germline ends. CDR3 sequence: CASSLVLDGSGATYEQYF. The CDR3 nucleotides read TGTGCCAGCAGTTTGGTCTTAGATGGCTCGGGAGCAACCTACGAGCAGTACTTC.

In this sample, this clonotype turned up many times. The V call is TRBV7-2, the J call TRBJ2-2; 7 nucleotides agree with TRBD2. CDR1 SGHTA and CDR2 FQGNSA come from the germline V gene. Trimming removed 7 bases from V and 6 bases from J; junction bases left unmatched: 11. This CDR3 spans 15 amino acids. CDR3 in amino acids: CASTWGGSGAGELFF. CDR3 bases: TGTGCCAGCACCTGGGGCGGGAGCGGAGCCGGGGAGCTGTTTTTT.

V gene TRBV7-3 combines with J gene TRBJ1-1, with unresolved D. The length of the CDR3 is 14 residues. V dropped 4 bases and J dropped 3 bases, with 12 bases sitting between them. Germline CDR1 reads SGHTA; CDR2 reads FQGTGA. The CDR3 reads CASSSATRDTEAFF. The CDR3 coding sequence is TGTGCCAGCAGCTCGGCAACGAGGGACACTGAAGCTTTCTTT.

To note about this clonotype: With a far larger clone one base away, a read error is the likely cause. The chain has TRBV6-9 and TRBJ1-2, with 10 bases lining up with TRBD1. Germline CDR1 MNHGY, CDR2 SVAAGI. The CDR3 contains 15 residues. CDR3 bases: TGTGCCAGCAGTTCAAGCGGGACAGGGGAGAATGGCTACGCCTTC. It is translated as CASSSSGTGENGYAF.

This clonotype was counted between two and nine times. V and J are TRBV20-1 and TRBJ2-5, with TRBD2 matching 10 bases. Trimming took 1 base from V and 2 from J; bases not matched to a gene: 7. Germline loops: CDR1 DFQATT, CDR2 SNEGSKA (reference sequence). CDR3 length equals 16 residues. CDR3 in amino acids: CSARVGQAGGQETQYF. DNA for the CDR3: TGCAGTGCTAGAGTAGGACAAGCGGGAGGGCAAGAGACCCAGTACTTC.

This clonotype was seen repeatedly, ten times or more. V and J are TRBV28 and TRBJ1-2; D gene ambiguous. V was pared by 5 bases and J by 0 bases, with 25 bases between. The CDR3 sequence is 19 residues long. CDR1 and CDR2 (germline): MDHEN, SYDVKM. The CDR3 reads CASSPLGPTLGKANYGYTF. CDR3 DNA: TGTGCCAGCAGTCCACTTGGGCCTACCCTAGGAAAAGCTAACTATGGCTACACCTTC.

V gene TRBV5-6 combines with J gene TRBJ2-7; 9 nucleotides match TRBD1. CDR3 length: 14 residues. V dropped 5 bases and J dropped 2; count of bases not matched to a gene: 5. Germline CDR1 reads SGHDT; CDR2 reads YYEEEE. The CDR3 DNA is TGTGCCAGCAGGAGACAGGGGGAAACCTACGAGCAGTACTTC. Its protein is CASRRQGETYEQYF.

This clonotype was counted once. V gene TRBV27 combines with J gene TRBJ2-7, with 11 bases lining up with TRBD2. The CDR3 has 17 amino acids. The junction had 13 bases not matched to a gene; V was cut back by 5 bases and J by 4 bases. Germline V gene sequence: CDR1 MNHEY, CDR2 SMNVEV (reference sequence). The CDR3 bases are TGTGCCAGCAGTCCCCTCCCCATAGCGGGAGGGCCTTACGAGCAGTACTTC. Translation: CASSPLPIAGGPYEQYF.

A word on this clonotype: This may come from a read error, since a much larger clone is one base off. CDR3 in amino acids: CASSLERCSYEQYF. CDR3 coding DNA: TGCGCCAGCAGCTTGGAGAGATGCTCCTACGAGCAGTACTTC. The rearrangement links TRBV5-1 to TRBJ2-7; D gene uncertain. The germline CDR1 and CDR2 sequences are SGHRS and YFSETQ. The CDR3 is 14 amino acids. V was pared by 0 bases and J by 0 bases, with 7 bases between.

This clonotype was recorded many times. The chain combines TRBV10-3 with TRBJ1-2; tentative D call: TRBD1 (5 bases). The CDR3 has 13 amino acids. With 5 bases removed from V and 5 bases from J, the gap between germline ends came to 12 bases. The V gene's germline CDR1 is ENHRY and CDR2 SYGVKD. The CDR3 protein is CAISRAGNYGYTF. In DNA, the CDR3 is TGTGCCATCAGTCGGGCAGGGAATTATGGCTACACCTTC.

The rearrangement uses TRBV24-1 and TRBJ1-1, with no clear D. The germline CDR1 and CDR2 sequences are KGHDR and SFDVKD. The CDR3 loop spans 12 amino acids. Trimming stripped 1 base from V and 10 bases from J, with 9 bases between. The CDR3 spells CATSDFSGVAFF. As DNA, the CDR3 is TGTGCCACCAGTGATTTCTCCGGGGTAGCTTTCTTT.

Ten or more counts support this clonotype. The chain is built from TRBV2 and TRBJ2-1, with 7 bases matching TRBD2. Germline-derived CDR1 and CDR2 are SNHLY and FYNNEI. Germline trimming cut 3 bases from V and 8 bases from J; bases unmatched to any gene: 13. The CDR3 runs 16 residues. The CDR3 loop is CASSDLAVTKGDEQFF. The CDR3 region has the DNA TGTGCCAGCAGTGACCTAGCGGTCACGAAAGGGGATGAGCAGTTCTTC.

This clonotype has a count of ten or more. The genes are TRBV28 and TRBJ1-1, with D maybe TRBD1 (5 bases). V was trimmed by 6 bases and J by 4 bases, leaving 24 bases between them. Per the germline V gene, CDR1 is MDHEN and CDR2 is SYDVKM. CDR3 length: 17 residues. The CDR3 DNA reads TGTGCCAGCAGCCCAAGCTCGATACCCGCCAGGGCCACTGAAGCTTTCTTT. Its protein product is CASSPSSIPARATEAFF.

This clonotype appeared a few times. The chain couples TRBV7-2 to TRBJ2-7; 11 bases fit TRBD2. This CDR3 has 15 residues. V lost 5 bases and J lost 4; bases outside the gene matches: 7. Germline values: CDR1 SGHTA, CDR2 FQGNSA. CDR3 protein: CASSPTSGSRYEQYF. The CDR3 DNA sequence: TGTGCCAGCAGCCCTACTAGCGGGAGTAGATACGAGCAGTACTTC.